This T cell receptor (beta chain) was recorded in a study of cytomegalovirus exposure and HLA in healthy donors. Study-wide results and limits: A later analysis found most CMV-associated TCR beta chains apparently HLA-restricted.

From germline, CDR1 is MNHEY and CDR2 SMNVEV (reference sequence). The CDR3 covers 15 residues. The J segment lost 4 bases and the V segment lost 2 bases, leaving 7 bases of the junction unmatched. A multiplex PCR was run with 60 Vbeta primers and 13 Jbeta primers. The repertoire was sequenced with immunoSEQ multiplex PCR; TCRdb's copy has only in-frame clones and lacks some. The sample lists 150,000 to 200,000 clones, 75% to 90% seen once, with 6.3% in the top ten. This clone has only a few counts. What it recognizes is unknown. The chain is built from TRBV27 and TRBJ1-1; 7 positions match TRBD1. This TCR came from a man aged 35 to 55 in good health and CMV-seropositive. Source material: PBMCs. Written as DNA, the CDR3 is TGTGCCAGCAGTTTACAGGGGGACTTGGGCACTGAAGCTTTCTTT. It yields the protein CASSLQGDLGTEAFF.